These 25 T cell receptor beta chains originate from one sample sequenced in a study of cytomegalovirus exposure and HLA in healthy donors. Some clones are missing from TCRdb's copy, which holds only in-frame ones; the method was immunoSEQ multiplex PCR. The sample lists about 130,000 clones; nearly 90% were seen once. Material: PBMCs. These TCRs come from a man aged 25-45 years in good health and CMV-seronegative.

The chain is built from TRBV19 and TRBJ1-6; D unclear. The CDR3 contains 16 residues. The germline gives CDR1 LNHDA, CDR2 SQIVND (reference sequence). V lost 5 bases to trimming and J lost 10 bases, with 21 bases between them. CDR3 bases: TGTGCCAGTAGTGAAAACTCCGGGCCTGCGGGGTCACCCCTCCACTTT. Protein sequence: CASSENSGPAGSPLHF.

V is TRBV18 and J is TRBJ2-3, with D possibly TRBD2 on 6 matching bases. CDR3 length equals 12 residues. Looked up from germline, CDR1 is KGHSH and CDR2 is LQKENI. Trimming took off 6 bases at V and 4 bases at J, with 8 bases between the two ends. The CDR3 bases are TGTGCCAGCTCGGAGGGTGCAGATACGCAGTATTTT. This translates into CASSEGADTQYF.

The CDR3 coding sequence is TGTGCCAGCTCCCCCGCAGGGACATCTGACTATGGCTACACCTTC. Amino acid sequence: CASSPAGTSDYGYTF. V usage is TRBV18 and J usage is TRBJ1-2; D may be TRBD1 (6 bases). The CDR3 has 15 residues. The germline CDR1 and CDR2 sequences are KGHSH and LQKENI. Trimming removed 6 bases from V and 3 bases from J, with 17 bases in between.

V is TRBV13 and J is TRBJ2-7; D is perhaps TRBD2 (5 bases). Trimming left V 4 bases short and J 5 bases short, with 12 bases between. Germline CDR1 and CDR2: PRHDT and FYEKMQ (reference sequence). The length of the CDR3 is 13 residues. CDR3 in DNA: TGTGCCAGCAGCTCGTACAGCGGCCACGAGCAGTACTTC. Its translation is CASSSYSGHEQYF.

V gene TRBV2 combines with J gene TRBJ2-7; D is ambiguous. Germline values: CDR1 SNHLY, CDR2 FYNNEI. The CDR3 contains 11 residues. Trimming shortened V by 3 bases and J by 4 bases, and 4 bases separated the two germline ends. The CDR3 DNA follows: TGTGCCAGCAGTGACCCTTACGAGCAGTACTTC. This gives the protein CASSDPYEQYF.

This clone was recorded once. This rearrangement joins TRBV27 to TRBJ1-1; TRBD1 matches 10 bases. Germline CDR1 reads MNHEY; CDR2 reads SMNVEV (reference sequence). Trimming at V came to 5 bases and at J to 1 base, leaving 10 bases not matched to a gene. This CDR3 spans 17 amino acids. The CDR3 protein is CASSPSGTGVGNTEAFF. In DNA, the CDR3 is TGTGCCAGCAGTCCTTCCGGGACAGGGGTGGGGAACACTGAAGCTTTCTTT.

Comment on this clone: Other nucleotide sequences in the sample specify the same CDR3. The chain combines TRBV7-3 with TRBJ1-1, with D unresolved. The CDR3 runs to 13 residues. V gave up 5 bases and J gave up 4 bases, with 11 bases separating them. CDR1 and CDR2 (germline): SGHTA, FQGTGA. CDR3 protein: CASSQGLGTEAFF. Written as DNA, the CDR3 is TGTGCCAGCAGCCAAGGACTGGGCACTGAAGCTTTCTTT. Based on the CDR3 plus reference TRBV7-3 and TRBJ1-1, the full variable domain is GAGVSQTPSNKVTEKGKYVELRCDPISGHTALYWYRQSLGQGPEFLIYFQGTGAADDSGLPNDRFFAVRPEGSVSTLKIQRTERGDSAVYLCASSQGLGTEAFFGQGTRLTVV.

The chain recombines TRBV27 with TRBJ2-7, with TRBD1 matching over 7 bases. CDR1 is MNHEY and CDR2 is SMNVEV in the germline V gene (reference sequence). The V segment lost 11 bases and the J segment 1 base; nucleotides outside the gene matches: 17. This CDR3 has 16 residues. The CDR3 DNA follows: TGTGCCCGGCGGTGGGACAGACGGGCTGTATCCTACGAGCAGTACTTC. Protein: CARRWDRRAVSYEQYF.

The genes are TRBV5-4 and TRBJ1-1; the D is unclear. The CDR3 runs 14 residues. The V end was cut by 4 bases, the J end by 1 base, with 11 bases between. Germline V gene sequence: CDR1 SGHNT, CDR2 YYREEE (reference sequence). DNA of the CDR3: TGTGCCAGCAGCGCCTACAGACCGAACACTGAAGCTTTCTTT. This sequence encodes CASSAYRPNTEAFF.

DNA of the CDR3: TGCGCCAGCACCCTGGGCGGCGGGGGGCGTTCGAACACCGGGGAGCTGTTTTTT. Translation gives CASTLGGGGRSNTGELFF. V and J are TRBV5-1 and TRBJ2-2, with 8 bases matching TRBD2. J gave up 0 bases and V 6 bases, and 13 bases lay outside the gene matches. From germline, CDR1 is SGHRS and CDR2 YFSETQ. The CDR3 covers 18 residues.

The V and J genes are TRBV4-2 and TRBJ2-4, with 7 bases fitting TRBD1. Germline CDR1 reads LGHNA; CDR2 reads YNFKEQ. The V gene end was trimmed by 3 bases and the J gene end by 2 bases; junction bases not matched to a gene: 4. The CDR3 loop spans 15 amino acids. The CDR3 loop reads CASSQLQGSKNIQYF. The CDR3 DNA sequence: TGTGCCAGCAGCCAGTTACAGGGGTCCAAAAACATTCAGTACTTC.

This clone was detected only once. The chain combines TRBV15 with TRBJ1-4; D remains ambiguous. With 1 base removed from V and 3 bases from J, the gap between germline ends came to 9 bases. Looked up from germline, CDR1 is LNHNV and CDR2 is YYDKDF (reference sequence). The CDR3 length is 15 residues. The CDR3 reads CATSRGPGSNEKLFF. In DNA, the CDR3 is TGTGCCACCAGCAGAGGACCGGGTTCTAATGAAAAACTGTTTTTT. Together with reference TRBV15 and TRBJ1-4, the CDR3 gives the full variable domain: DAMVIQNPRYQVTQFGKPVTLSCSQTLNHNVMYWYQQKSSQAPKLLFHYYDKDFNNEADTPDNFQSRRPNTSFCFLDIRSPGLGDTAMYLCATSRGPGSNEKLFFGSGTQLSVL.

The chain couples TRBV5-1 to TRBJ2-2; D perhaps matches TRBD2 (6 bases). The CDR3 is 15 amino acids. V was pared by 4 bases and J by 9 bases, with 19 bases between. Germline CDR1 reads SGHRS; CDR2 reads YFSETQ. The CDR3 loop is CASSETRDLFRELFF. The CDR3 region has the DNA TGCGCCAGCAGCGAGACTAGAGACCTTTTCCGGGAGCTGTTTTTT.

The V call is TRBV5-1, the J call TRBJ1-5, with D possibly matching TRBD1 (6 bases). Trimming left V 3 bases short and J 0 bases short, with 10 bases between. Germline-derived CDR1 and CDR2 are SGHRS and YFSETQ. This CDR3 comprises 15 residues. The CDR3 DNA follows: TGCGCCAGCAGCTCCACAGGGTCTAGCAATCAGCCCCAGCATTTT. This encodes CASSSTGSSNQPQHF. The full variable domain, rest sourced from reference TRBV5-1 and TRBJ1-5, is KAGVTQTPRYLIKTRGQQVTLSCSPISGHRSVSWYQQTPGQGLQFLFEYFSETQRNKGNFPGRFSGRQFSNSRSEMNVSTLELGDSALYLCASSSTGSSNQPQHFGDGTRLSIL.

This rearrangement joins TRBV7-9 to TRBJ2-3; D unresolved. The CDR3 has 15 residues. CDR1 is SEHNR and CDR2 is FQNEAQ in the germline V gene (reference sequence). Deletions cut 5 bases from V and 2 bases from J, with 14 bases between. CDR3 nucleotide sequence: TGTGCCAGCAGCCTGATCGACAAGAACACAGATACGCAGTATTTT. Its translation: CASSLIDKNTDTQYF.

V and J are TRBV7-2 and TRBJ1-2; D remains ambiguous. The CDR3 is made up of 14 amino acids. V was shortened by 2 bases and J by 7 bases, with 14 bases between the two germline ends. The germline V gene has CDR1 SGHTA and CDR2 FQGNSA. The CDR3 is CASSLKLEVGGYTF. As DNA, the CDR3 is TGTGCCAGCAGCTTAAAGTTAGAGGTTGGTGGCTACACCTTC.

This chain connects TRBV14 to TRBJ2-7; 7 bases agree with TRBD1. CDR3 length equals 13 residues. V dropped 4 bases and J dropped 4; count of bases not matched to a gene: 4. From germline, CDR1 is SGHDN and CDR2 FVKESK. This chain's CDR3 is CASSRQDRYEQYF. CDR3 coding DNA: TGTGCCAGCAGCCGGCAGGACAGGTACGAGCAGTACTTC.

This chain's CDR3 is CASSQGEGFTEAFF. The CDR3 DNA reads TGCGCCAGCAGCCAAGGGGAGGGGTTCACTGAAGCTTTCTTT. This chain uses TRBV4-1 with TRBJ1-1, with D possibly being TRBD1 (5 bases). From germline, CDR1 is MGHRA and CDR2 YSYEKL. V lost 1 base and J lost 4, with 10 bases in between. This CDR3 region has 14 residues.

The gene calls are TRBV27 and TRBJ1-1, with 8 bases identical to TRBD1. Germline values: CDR1 MNHEY, CDR2 SMNVEV (reference sequence). CDR3 length: 14 residues. V gave up 6 bases and J gave up 5 bases; unmatched junction bases: 8. CDR3 DNA sequence: TGTGCCAGCAGATTAACACAGGGGGGGACTGAAGCTTTCTTT. Protein sequence: CASRLTQGGTEAFF.

DNA for the CDR3: TGTGCCAGCGGGAGGCAGGGCCTTTTTGATGGCTACACCTTC. It is translated as CASGRQGLFDGYTF. The chain couples TRBV5-6 to TRBJ1-2; a weak D match, TRBD1 (5 bases). The V gene's germline CDR1 is SGHDT and CDR2 YYEEEE. Trimming took 7 bases from V and 6 from J, leaving 19 bases between them. This CDR3 is built from 14 residues.

The J gene is TRBJ1-3, the V gene TRBV28; 10 bases agree with TRBD1. Germline V gene lookup returns CDR1 MDHEN and CDR2 SYDVKM. This CDR3 has 15 amino acids. The V and J ends lost 5 bases and 10 bases, in that order; junction bases with no gene match: 11. CDR3 in amino acids: CASSPGQGRGKTIYF. The CDR3 bases are TGTGCCAGCAGTCCGGGACAGGGGAGAGGGAAGACCATATATTTT.

The CDR3 loop is CASSLLPREQFF. The CDR3 coding sequence is TGTGCCAGCAGCTTGTTACCCAGGGAGCAGTTCTTC. V usage is TRBV11-2 and J usage is TRBJ2-1; D remains unclear. Trimming cost V 3 bases and J 10 bases, with 10 bases left between them. The CDR3 runs 12 residues. Germline CDR1 reads SGHAT; CDR2 reads FQNNGV. Filled out from reference TRBV11-2 and TRBJ2-1, the complete variable domain reads EAGVAQSPRYKIIEKRQSVAFWCNPISGHATLYWYQQILGQGPKLLIQFQNNGVVDDSQLPKDRFSAERLKGVDSTLKIQPAKLEDSAVYLCASSLLPREQFFGPGTRLTVL.

The chain employs TRBV5-6 and TRBJ2-7; 8 bases fit TRBD1. This CDR3 is 15 amino acids long. The germline gives CDR1 SGHDT, CDR2 YYEEEE. The J segment lost 0 bases and the V segment lost 1 base, leaving 3 bases of the junction unmatched. The CDR3: CASSLLTGVSYEQYF. In nucleotides, the CDR3 is TGTGCCAGCAGCTTGCTGACAGGGGTCTCCTACGAGCAGTACTTC.

The chain employs TRBV5-1 and TRBJ2-5; tentatively, D is TRBD1 (6 bases). CDR3 length: 13 residues. The V gene lost 4 bases and the J gene lost 1 base, with 8 bases spanning the gap. Germline values: CDR1 SGHRS, CDR2 YFSETQ. The CDR3 nucleotides are TGCGCCAGCAGCCCGGACAGCCAAGAGACCCAGTACTTC. Amino acid sequence: CASSPDSQETQYF.

The sample holds a few counts of this clone. The V gene is TRBV18, the J gene TRBJ2-1; the match to TRBD2 covers 9 bases. The J segment lost 12 bases and the V segment lost 3 bases, leaving 15 bases of the junction unmatched. The CDR3 runs to 16 residues. Germline V gives CDR1 KGHSH, CDR2 LQKENI. The DNA of the CDR3 is TGTGCCAGCTCACCCGAGCGGGGGGAACCTGCCCTTGGGCAGTTCTTC. Protein product: CASSPERGEPALGQFF.